These 22 T cell receptor beta chains were all obtained from the same sample, sequenced in a study of T cell repertoires in cytomegalovirus infection. These TCRs' antigens remain unknown. TCRdb reanalysed the reads using MiXCR and keeps one entry per CDR3 protein. Of fewer than 950,000 distinct CDR3 sequences in the sample, about 33% were seen once. Sequenced material: cultured CD8+ T cells from PBMCs, taken from culture after CMV antigen stimulation. The receptors come from a human donor in good health (CMV status not recorded). Some clones in this sample may be carry-over from other donors' samples.

The V gene is TRBV5-5, the J gene TRBJ2-3; D ambiguous. V lost 2 bases to trimming and J lost 0 bases, with 10 bases between them. Germline loops: CDR1 SGHKS, CDR2 YYEKEE (reference sequence). This CDR3 comprises 15 residues. CDR3 coding DNA: TGTGCCAGCAGCTTTGGCGACACCAGCACAGATACGCAGTATTTT. Its protein product is CASSFGDTSTDTQYF. Using reference TRBV5-5 and TRBJ2-3 for the parts outside the CDR3, the full variable domain is DAGVTQSPTHLIKTRGQQVTLRCSPISGHKSVSWYQQVLGQGPQFIFQYYEKEERGRGNFPDRFSARQFPNYSSELNVNALLLGDSALYLCASSFGDTSTDTQYFGPGTRLTVL.

For this clonotype: Possible read error: a much larger clone is one base away. The chain combines TRBV2 with TRBJ1-2, with 11 bases lining up with TRBD1. Per germline, CDR1 SNHLY and CDR2 FYNNEI. This CDR3 is 16 amino acids long. The CDR3 here is CTGPGQGDSANYGYTF. The DNA for the CDR3 is TGTACCGGTCCGGGACAGGGGGACTCAGCTAACTATGGCTACACCTTC.

V usage is TRBV7-6 and J usage is TRBJ1-5; no clear D gene. Germline lookup yields CDR1 SGHVS and CDR2 FNYEAQ. Trimming shortened V by 2 bases and J by 3 bases, and 8 bases separated the two germline ends. CDR3 length equals 14 residues. Written as DNA, the CDR3 is TGTGCCAGCAGCTTACGGGAGTCCAATCAGCCCCAGCATTTT. Its translation: CASSLRESNQPQHF.

This clonotype has more than one count but fewer than ten. The chain employs TRBV28 and TRBJ1-2; TRBD1 matches at 7 bases. The germline V gene has CDR1 MDHEN and CDR2 SYDVKM. The V gene end was trimmed by 7 bases and the J gene end by 2 bases; junction bases not matched to a gene: 7. The CDR3 length is 14 residues. This chain's CDR3 is CASNLSGQNYGYTF. The CDR3 DNA is TGTGCCAGCAACCTCTCGGGACAGAACTATGGCTACACCTTC.

This rearrangement joins TRBV24-1 to TRBJ1-4; TRBD1 might be the D (5 bases). Trimming took off 9 bases at V and 6 bases at J, with 13 bases between the two ends. Germline values: CDR1 KGHDR, CDR2 SFDVKD. This CDR3 spans 13 amino acids. Written as DNA, the CDR3 is TGTGCCACCGGAGGAGCGGGGGATGAAAAACTGTTTTTT. Residues: CATGGAGDEKLFF.

The V call is TRBV5-5, the J call TRBJ1-2, with no clear D. Per the germline V gene, CDR1 is SGHKS and CDR2 is YYEKEE (reference sequence). V lost 7 bases, J lost 2 bases, and 12 bases lay in between. CDR3 length: 13 amino acids. The CDR3: CASGKHENYGYTF. CDR3 sequence (DNA): TGTGCCAGCGGAAAGCATGAGAACTATGGCTACACCTTC.

This clonotype is a singleton in its sample. The chain joins TRBV10-3 to TRBJ2-5; tentative D call: TRBD1 (7 bases). The CDR3 extends over 13 amino acids. Germline V lookup: CDR1 ENHRY, CDR2 SYGVKD. V lost 4 bases and J lost 5, with 11 bases in between. CDR3 amino acids: CAISVPGGETQYF. In DNA, the CDR3 is TGTGCCATCAGTGTCCCAGGGGGGGAGACCCAGTACTTC.

Remarks on this clonotype: One end of the junction does not line up with germline, which may come from a read error. The V gene is TRBV12-3 or TRBV12-4, the J gene TRBJ1-1; D may be TRBD1 (6 bases). CDR3 size: 15 residues. CDR3: CANSFGEGGNTEAFF. The CDR3 region has the DNA TGTGCCAACAGTTTCGGGGAAGGGGGGAACACTGAAGCTTTCTTT.

The rearrangement uses TRBV29-1 and TRBJ1-4, with D perhaps matching TRBD1 (5 bases). V lost 4 bases to trimming and J lost 8 bases, with 14 bases between them. This CDR3 has 13 residues. Germline V CDR1 and CDR2: SQVTM, ANQGSEA. The CDR3, as DNA: TGCAGCGTTGGTGAGGGACCTCAGGAAAAACTGTTTTTT. Translating gives CSVGEGPQEKLFF.

This clonotype was seen more than once but under ten times. This chain links TRBV4-1 with TRBJ2-6; 7 bases agree with TRBD2. V gave up 6 bases and J gave up 2 bases; unmatched junction bases: 4. In germline, CDR1 is MGHRA, CDR2 YSYEKL. CDR3 length equals 15 residues. The CDR3 spells CASSSGGTGANVLTF. The CDR3 DNA sequence: TGCGCCAGCAGTTCCGGGGGGACTGGGGCCAACGTCCTGACTTTC.

The sample holds a few counts of this clonotype. V gene TRBV6-5 combines with J gene TRBJ2-7; TRBD1 matches 8 bases. The CDR3 sequence is 18 residues long. Germline CDR1 MNHEY, CDR2 SVGAGI. V was clipped by 6 bases and J by 2 bases; unmatched bases: 18. CDR3 in amino acids: CASSNRALPGQETYEQYF. The DNA of the CDR3 is TGTGCCAGCAGCAACCGAGCTTTGCCGGGACAGGAGACCTACGAGCAGTACTTC.

This sequence joins TRBV12-5 and TRBJ1-5; D is unresolved. The CDR3 runs 18 residues. V shed 2 bases and J shed 3 bases, with 20 bases lying between them. Germline values: CDR1 LGHNT, CDR2 FRNRAP. The CDR3 DNA reads TGTGCTAGTGGTTTGACACCCAATTACGACGAAGACAATCAGCCCCAGCATTTT. Residues: CASGLTPNYDEDNQPQHF.

This rearrangement joins TRBV7-6 to TRBJ2-7, with D possibly being TRBD1 or TRBD2 (5 bases each). The CDR3 totals 15 residues. V was cut by 5 bases and J by 5 bases, with 19 bases left in between. Per the germline V gene, CDR1 is SGHVS and CDR2 is FNYEAQ. CDR3 in DNA: TGTGCCAGCAGCCGAACTAGTGCAGGGAGCGACGAGCAGTACTTC. Encoded protein: CASSRTSAGSDEQYF.

This clonotype turned up a few times. This chain joins TRBV27 and TRBJ2-7; D perhaps matches TRBD1 (5 bases). The CDR3 is 14 residues long. V lost 3 bases to trimming and J lost 0 bases, with 9 bases between them. Germline V lookup: CDR1 MNHEY, CDR2 SMNVEV (reference sequence). The CDR3 protein is CASSFYRSSYEQYF. The CDR3 bases are TGTGCCAGCAGTTTTTACAGGAGCTCCTACGAGCAGTACTTC.

This clonotype showed up many times. V usage is TRBV7-6 and J usage is TRBJ1-1; D is unresolved. The CDR3 covers 13 residues. Trimming cost V 2 bases and J 4 bases, with 8 bases left between them. Germline V lookup: CDR1 SGHVS, CDR2 FNYEAQ. CDR3 loop: CASSLFLSTEAFF. CDR3 sequence (DNA): TGTGCCAGCAGCTTATTCCTATCCACTGAAGCTTTCTTT.

At least ten counts were recorded for this clonotype. This chain's CDR3 is CASGTGTSGDFTDTQYF. Here the CDR3 DNA reads TGTGCCAGCGGCACCGGGACTAGCGGGGACTTCACAGATACGCAGTATTTT. This chain uses TRBV7-6 with TRBJ2-3, with 13 bases identical to TRBD2. The CDR3 sequence is 17 residues long. The V gene end was trimmed by 8 bases and the J gene end by 2 bases; junction bases not matched to a gene: 10. Germline CDR1 SGHVS, CDR2 FNYEAQ.

In this sample, this clonotype turned up a few times. The chain couples TRBV3-1 to TRBJ2-1; TRBD2 might be the D (5 bases). Per germline, CDR1 LGHDT and CDR2 YNNKEL (reference sequence). The CDR3 is 15 residues long. Trimming removed 3 bases from V and 4 bases from J, with 13 bases in between. The CDR3 DNA follows: TGTGCCAGCAGCCAGAAAGCGGAGCATTACAATGAGCAGTTCTTC. This translates into CASSQKAEHYNEQFF.

CDR3 DNA sequence: TGTGCCAGCAGCTTACCTCAAAGATGGACTGAAGCTTTCTTT. Protein sequence: CASSLPQRWTEAFF. The gene calls are TRBV13 and TRBJ1-1, with D unclear. The V end was cut by 2 bases, the J end by 5 bases, with 12 bases between. Germline values: CDR1 PRHDT, CDR2 FYEKMQ (reference sequence). The CDR3 runs to 14 residues.

The rearrangement uses TRBV7-9 and TRBJ1-2; unclear D gene. The CDR3 length is 15 residues. Trimming took 5 bases from V and 8 from J, leaving 21 bases between them. Germline V gene lookup returns CDR1 SEHNR and CDR2 FQNEAQ (reference sequence). The CDR3 here is CASSPPDGVASGYTF. The CDR3 DNA sequence: TGTGCCAGCAGCCCGCCGGACGGTGTGGCGAGCGGCTACACCTTC.

V usage is TRBV11-2 and J usage is TRBJ1-2; D gene ambiguous. V was clipped by 1 base and J by 0 bases, with 9 bases between them. The length of the CDR3 is 15 residues. Germline CDR1 reads SGHAT; CDR2 reads FQNNGV. CDR3 nucleotides: TGTGCCAGCAGCTTAGCTGATACTACTAACTATGGCTACACCTTC. Its protein product is CASSLADTTNYGYTF.

The J gene is TRBJ2-2, the V gene TRBV20-1; 13 nucleotides align to TRBD2. The CDR3 sequence is 15 residues long. CDR1 is DFQATT and CDR2 is SNEGSKA in the germline V gene (reference sequence). The ends lost 6 bases at V and 3 bases at J; junction bases unmatched: 4. For the CDR3, the DNA is TGCAGTGCGGCCGGGACTAGCGGGGACACCGGGGAGCTGTTTTTT. This codes for CSAAGTSGDTGELFF.

In this sample, this clonotype turned up a few times. V is TRBV5-6 and J is TRBJ1-2; 7 bases are a match to TRBD1. This CDR3 contains 13 residues. With 6 bases clipped from V and 5 bases from J, the junction kept 7 bases outside the gene matches. Per the germline V gene, CDR1 is SGHDT and CDR2 is YYEEEE. CDR3 amino acids: CASTGGRLYGYTF. The CDR3 DNA reads TGTGCCAGCACAGGGGGGCGCTTGTATGGCTACACCTTC.